Sequencing of this T cell receptor (beta chain) was carried out in a study of cytomegalovirus exposure and HLA in healthy donors. Findings and caveats of the study: About 87% or about 30% of the time was how often most TCR beta V segments were productive, according to an earlier analysis. The likely explanation for a cluster of highly shared sequence variants was sequencing artifact. The study listed roughly 160 cytomegalovirus-associated TCR beta chains.

With 60 Vbeta and 13 Jbeta primers, the PCR was carried out. Repertoires were generated with immunoSEQ multiplex PCR, while TCRdb's copy carries only in-frame clones and drops some. The sample holds about 120,000 clones; 80% are singletons and the top ten take around 9.5%. As to this clone: Its specificity is unknown.

The receptor comes from a female donor in good health and CMV-seropositive. The sequenced sample consisted of PBMCs.

The CDR3 reads CASSRVRGANQPQHF. The CDR3 region has the DNA TGCGCCAGCAGCCGGGTCAGGGGTGCCAATCAGCCCCAGCATTTT. V is TRBV4-1 and J is TRBJ1-5; TRBD1 is a possible D gene (6 bases). The germline gives CDR1 MGHRA, CDR2 YSYEKL. With 4 bases removed from V and 3 bases from J, the gap between germline ends came to 13 bases. The CDR3 loop spans 15 amino acids.